This T cell receptor (beta chain) was documented in a study of radiotherapy plus CTLA-4 blockade in lung cancer. Concerning this clone itself: Its antigen is currently unknown.

Generated by immunoSEQ multiplex PCR, the TCRdb table keeps only in-frame clones and is missing some. This sample has tens of thousands of clones; 70% to 85% occur once, and the top ten carry 6.5% to 9%. Study results and limitations: Increased serum interferon-beta after radiation also reportedly predicted response strongly. Expansion in blood of tumor-derived TCR clones was seen after radiotherapy plus ipilimumab.

Trimming took off 6 bases at V and 1 base at J, with 13 bases between the two ends. CDR3 size: 15 residues. Germline lookup yields CDR1 MNHEY and CDR2 SVGAGI. Focal radiation plus CTLA-4 blockade with ipilimumab was administered to patients who had chemo-refractory metastatic non-small-cell lung cancer. V is TRBV6-5 and J is TRBJ1-5, with D uncertain. This clonotype was obtained from a human donor with non-small cell lung cancer who had stable disease on radiotherapy plus ipilimumab. The specimen was peripheral blood, collected from a patient treated with radiotherapy plus ipilimumab. The DNA for the CDR3 is TGTGCCAGCAGGCCATTCTCAGGCAGCAATCAGCCCCAGCATTTT. As protein: CASRPFSGSNQPQHF.